A selection of T cell receptor beta chains follows, all from one sample in a study of T cell repertoires in cytomegalovirus infection. TCRdb reprocessed the reads via MiXCR and lists one record per CDR3 protein. In the table there are about 490,000 distinct CDR3 sequences, about 26% of which are singletons. Input material: PBMCs. These receptors came from a human donor in good health (CMV status not recorded). Some clones in this sample may be carry-over from other donors' samples. Both conserved end residues are part of each CDR3. The D gene is left open where the match is weak. Not every row has a clone size; where given, it reads once, few, many or a size class.

clone size,J gene,V gene,D gene,CDR3 DNA,CDR3 protein
NA,TRBJ2-7,TRBV5-1,NA,TGCGCCAGCAGCTTGGGAGCGCTGTCTTACGAGCAGTACTTC,CASSLGALSYEQYF
few,TRBJ2-1,TRBV4-1,TRBD2,TGCGCCAGCAGCCAAGATCAGGCCGGGGGGGGGTTGAATGAGCAGTTCTTC,CASSQDQAGGGLNEQFF
NA,TRBJ2-7,TRBV28,NA,TGTGCCAGCAGTTTATGGGACAACTACGAGCAGTACTTC,CASSLWDNYEQYF
NA,TRBJ1-2,TRBV4-1,NA,TGCGCCAGCAGCCACGGGCGGACAGCTAACTATGGCTACACCTTC,CASSHGRTANYGYTF
few,TRBJ1-1,TRBV6-5,NA,TGTGCCAGCAGTTATTCAGGGCGCGTGAACACTGAAGCTTTCTTT,CASSYSGRVNTEAFF
NA,TRBJ2-1,TRBV15,NA,TGTGCCACCAGCAGGACTAAGAGCTCCTACAATGAGCAGTTCTTC,CATSRTKSSYNEQFF
NA,TRBJ1-3,TRBV12-3/TRBV12-4,NA,TGTGCCAGCAGGGACGGATTAACTGGAAACACCATATATTTT,CASRDGLTGNTIYF
NA,TRBJ1-2,TRBV6-2/TRBV6-3,NA,TGTGCCAGCAGCTCTTCCGGGCTCGAGGGGAACTATGGCTACACCTTC,CASSSSGLEGNYGYTF
NA,TRBJ2-3,TRBV11-2,NA,TGTGCCAGCACTCCCTGGCAAAAAACAGATACGCAGTATTTT,CASTPWQKTDTQYF
few,TRBJ2-3,TRBV7-2,NA,TGTGCCAGCAGCTTAGCGGGAGCGTACACAGATACGCAGTATTTT,CASSLAGAYTDTQYF
NA,TRBJ2-3,TRBV4-2,TRBD2,TGTGCCAGCAGCCAAGATACGGGAGGGGGGAGTACGCAGTATTTT,CASSQDTGGGSTQYF
NA,TRBJ2-2,TRBV6-6,TRBD2,TGTGCCAGCAGTTACTCCCGGGGGAGGGTTAACACCGGGGAGCTGTTTTTT,CASSYSRGRVNTGELFF
few,TRBJ1-4,TRBV7-9,TRBD1,TGTGCCAGCAGCTCCGGACAGGGGGCGAGTGAAAAACTGTTTTTT,CASSSGQGASEKLFF
few,TRBJ1-4,TRBV7-9,TRBD1,TGTGCCAGCAGCCCCACCCGGACAGGGGGTGAAAAACTGTTTTTT,CASSPTRTGGEKLFF
many,TRBJ1-2,TRBV11-2,NA,TGTGCCAGCAGCTTAGATGTGAGGGTGGGTCTTGCACGGTCCTATGGCTACACCTTC,CASSLDVRVGLARSYGYTF
many,TRBJ2-6,TRBV7-8,TRBD1,TGTGCCAGCAGGGGACCTGTAGACAGGGCAGCCTCTGGGGCCAACGTCCTGACTTTC,CASRGPVDRAASGANVLTF
many,TRBJ1-1,TRBV7-3,TRBD1,TGTGCCAGCAGCCGTACAGGGGGCGGAACTGAAGCTTTCTTT,CASSRTGGGTEAFF
NA,TRBJ1-5,TRBV6-6,TRBD1,TGTGCCAGCAGACCCGCAGAGGGGGCCTGGCAGCCCCAGCATTTT,CASRPAEGAWQPQHF
NA,TRBJ2-5,TRBV12-3/TRBV12-4,TRBD2,TGTGCCAGCAGTTTGGGCGGGGGTCAGTACTTC,CASSLGGGQYF
many,TRBJ2-5,TRBV7-2,NA,TGTGCCAGCAGCTTAGGTGGGAGGACCACCAAAGAGACCCAGTACTTC,CASSLGGRTTKETQYF
NA,TRBJ1-2,TRBV12-3/TRBV12-4,NA,TGTGCCAGCAGTTTAGTGACAGCCTATGGCTACACCTTC,CASSLVTAYGYTF
few,TRBJ2-1,TRBV28,NA,TGTGCCAGCAGTTCGGGACTCTCTGAGCAGTTCTTC,CASSSGLSEQFF
NA,TRBJ2-2,TRBV4-3,NA,TGCGCCAGCAGCCAAGACCACCACACCGGGGAGCTGTTTTTT,CASSQDHHTGELFF
few,TRBJ2-3,TRBV10-3,NA,TGTGCCATCAGTGAGTCGACGGCAGGGGGCACAGATACGCAGTATTTT,CAISESTAGGTDTQYF
few,TRBJ2-1,TRBV19,NA,TGTGCCAGTAGTATTTCCTCTCCCAATGAGCAGTTCTTC,CASSISSPNEQFF
NA,TRBJ2-5,TRBV6-2/TRBV6-3,TRBD2,TGTGCCAGCAGCTGGGTTAGCGGGTTCTCCCCGTACTTC,CASSWVSGFSPYF
NA,TRBJ2-3,TRBV19,NA,TGTGCCAGTAGTACTGGGACGGCGCCGAGCACAGATACGCAGTATTTT,CASSTGTAPSTDTQYF
NA,TRBJ2-2,TRBV6-2/TRBV6-3,NA,TGTGCCAGCAGTTATTTTAACAAGGATGAGCTGTTTTTT,CASSYFNKDELFF
NA,TRBJ2-1,TRBV24-1,TRBD2,TGTGCCACCAGTGCCCCCCACGCGGGAGAGTACAATGAGCAGTTCTTC,CATSAPHAGEYNEQFF
few,TRBJ1-2,TRBV19,NA,TGTGCCAGTAGCTATGACCCGATCACTGGCTACACCTTC,CASSYDPITGYTF
many,TRBJ2-1,TRBV7-6,TRBD1,TGTGCCAGCAGCTTAGCCTACAGGGGTACGGGCAATGAGCAGTTCTTC,CASSLAYRGTGNEQFF
many,TRBJ1-4,TRBV7-6,NA,TGTGCCAGCAGCGTTGGGACGGGGAAAGAGGGCAAACTGTTTTTT,CASSVGTGKEGKLFF
many,TRBJ2-1,TRBV7-6,TRBD2,TGTGCCAGCAGCTTAGATGGTAGCGGGAGGTACAATGAGCAGTTCTTC,CASSLDGSGRYNEQFF
many,TRBJ2-7,TRBV7-9,NA,TGTGCCAGCAGCATGAATTGGGGCCAAATTGACGAGCAGTACTTC,CASSMNWGQIDEQYF
few,TRBJ2-5,TRBV23-1,TRBD1,TGCGCCAGCAGTCAACGCCCCCCGGGACAGGGAACAGGGGTGATCAATCAAGAGACCCAGTACTTC,CASSQRPPGQGTGVINQETQYF
many,TRBJ2-3,TRBV7-2,TRBD1,TGTGCCAGCAGCCCGGACAGGTTGAGCACAGATACGCAGTATTTT,CASSPDRLSTDTQYF
NA,TRBJ2-3,TRBV6-1,NA,TGTGCCAGCAGCCCCCTTTACTCGGAGGGCCTTGGAGATACGCAGTATTTT,CASSPLYSEGLGDTQYF
NA,TRBJ1-3,TRBV19,NA,TGTGCCAGTGCGTTGTCTTCCTCTGGAAACACCATATATTTT,CASALSSSGNTIYF
few,TRBJ1-6,TRBV20-1,NA,TGCAGTGCTAGATCGGAGTCCTATAATTCACCCCTCCACTTT,CSARSESYNSPLHF
NA,TRBJ1-2,TRBV29-1,TRBD1,TGCAGCGTCTCGGGACAGGCGGTCCCCAACACCTTC,CSVSGQAVPNTF
NA,TRBJ2-3,TRBV4-3,TRBD2,TGCGCCAGCAGCCAAGATCTACGGCTAGCGGGAGTTGAGGGCACAGATACGCAGTATTTT,CASSQDLRLAGVEGTDTQYF
many,TRBJ2-3,TRBV7-2,NA,TGTGCCAGCAGCTTAGACGGGAGTCGCACAGATACGCAGTATTTT,CASSLDGSRTDTQYF
NA,TRBJ2-4,TRBV6-2/TRBV6-3,TRBD2,TGTGCCAGCAGTTACGCCGGGACTAGCGGCAAAAACATTCAGTACTTC,CASSYAGTSGKNIQYF
NA,TRBJ2-2,TRBV11-3,TRBD2,TGTGCCAGCAGCCCGCGACAAGGACTAGCGTTCAGGGAGCTGTTTTTT,CASSPRQGLAFRELFF
many,TRBJ2-2,TRBV5-1,NA,TGCGCCAGCAGTACTGCCGAGGCAGGGAGCGGGGAGCTGTTTTTT,CASSTAEAGSGELFF
many,TRBJ2-3,TRBV7-2,TRBD1,TGTGCCAGCAGCCTGACAGGGCTTAGCACAGATACGCAGTATTTT,CASSLTGLSTDTQYF
NA,TRBJ2-5,TRBV20-1,TRBD1,TGCAGTGCTAACAGGGACGGGACAGCCCAAGAGACCCAGTACTTC,CSANRDGTAQETQYF
NA,TRBJ2-1,TRBV19,NA,TGTGCCAGTAGTATAGCCCCGTTTATCCTCTCCTACAATGAGCAGTTCTTC,CASSIAPFILSYNEQFF
few,TRBJ2-3,TRBV7-2,TRBD2,TGTGCCAGCAGCTTAGGGTGGGAGGGCCGCACAGATACGCAGTATTTT,CASSLGWEGRTDTQYF
NA,TRBJ2-3,TRBV29-1,NA,TGCAGCGTTGCCCATGGGGAAGATACGCAGTATTTT,CSVAHGEDTQYF